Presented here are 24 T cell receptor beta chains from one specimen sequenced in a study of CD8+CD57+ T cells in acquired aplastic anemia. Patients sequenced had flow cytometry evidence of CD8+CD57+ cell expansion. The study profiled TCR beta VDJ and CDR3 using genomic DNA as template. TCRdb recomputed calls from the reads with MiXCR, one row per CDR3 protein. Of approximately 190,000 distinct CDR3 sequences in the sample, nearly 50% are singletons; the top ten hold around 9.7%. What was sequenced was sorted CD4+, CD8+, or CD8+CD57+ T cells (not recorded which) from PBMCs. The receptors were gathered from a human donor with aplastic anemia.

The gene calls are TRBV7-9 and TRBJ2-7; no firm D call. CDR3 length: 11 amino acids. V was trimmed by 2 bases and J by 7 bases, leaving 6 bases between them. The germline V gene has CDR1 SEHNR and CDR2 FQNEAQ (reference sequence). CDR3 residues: CASSLLDEQYF. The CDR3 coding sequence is TGTGCCAGCAGCTTACTGGATGAGCAGTACTTC.

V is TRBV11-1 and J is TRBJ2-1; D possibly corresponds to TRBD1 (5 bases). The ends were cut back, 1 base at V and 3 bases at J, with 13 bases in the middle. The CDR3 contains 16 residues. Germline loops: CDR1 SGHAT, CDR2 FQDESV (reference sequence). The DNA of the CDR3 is TGTGCCAGCAGCTTAGAGCAGGGTAAGGTCTACAATGAGCAGTTCTTC. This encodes CASSLEQGKVYNEQFF. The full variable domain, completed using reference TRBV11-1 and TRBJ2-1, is EAEVAQSPRYKITEKSQAVAFWCDPISGHATLYWYRQILGQGPELLVQFQDESVVDDSQLPKDRFSAERLKGVDSTLKIQPAELGDSAMYLCASSLEQGKVYNEQFFGPGTRLTVL.

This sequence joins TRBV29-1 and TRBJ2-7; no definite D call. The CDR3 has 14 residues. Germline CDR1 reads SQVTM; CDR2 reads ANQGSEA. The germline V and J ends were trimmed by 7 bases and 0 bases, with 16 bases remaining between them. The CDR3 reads CSAAKSLPSYEQYF. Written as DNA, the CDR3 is TGCAGCGCGGCGAAGAGTCTCCCCTCCTACGAGCAGTACTTC.

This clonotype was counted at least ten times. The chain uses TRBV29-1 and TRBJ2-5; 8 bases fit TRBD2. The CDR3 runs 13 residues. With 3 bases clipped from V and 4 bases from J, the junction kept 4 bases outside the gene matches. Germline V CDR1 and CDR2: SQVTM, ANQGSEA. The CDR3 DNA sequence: TGCAGCGTTGATGGCGGGAGGAGAGAGACCCAGTACTTC. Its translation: CSVDGGRRETQYF.

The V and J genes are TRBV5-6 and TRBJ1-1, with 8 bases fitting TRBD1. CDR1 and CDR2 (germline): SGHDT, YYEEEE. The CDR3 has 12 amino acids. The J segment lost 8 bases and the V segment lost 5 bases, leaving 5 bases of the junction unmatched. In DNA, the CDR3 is TGTGCCAGCAGGAGTCCAGGGGGCGAAGCTTTCTTT. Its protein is CASRSPGGEAFF.

The CDR3: CASSLAASGGAMDTQYF. The CDR3 DNA is TGCGCCAGCAGCTTGGCGGCTAGCGGGGGGGCGATGGATACGCAGTATTTT. The J gene is TRBJ2-3, the V gene TRBV5-1; 12 bases align to TRBD2. In germline, CDR1 is SGHRS, CDR2 YFSETQ. The CDR3 spans 17 residues. After removal of 0 bases from V and 6 bases from J, the junction contained 8 bases not matched to a gene. Together with reference TRBV5-1 and TRBJ2-3, the CDR3 gives the full variable domain: KAGVTQTPRYLIKTRGQQVTLSCSPISGHRSVSWYQQTPGQGLQFLFEYFSETQRNKGNFPGRFSGRQFSNSRSEMNVSTLELGDSALYLCASSLAASGGAMDTQYFGPGTRLTVL.

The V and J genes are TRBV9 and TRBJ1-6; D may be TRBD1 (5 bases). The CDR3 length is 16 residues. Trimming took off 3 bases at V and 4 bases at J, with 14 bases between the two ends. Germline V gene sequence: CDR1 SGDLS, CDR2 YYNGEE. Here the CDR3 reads CASSAAGARYNSPLHF. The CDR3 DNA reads TGTGCCAGCAGCGCAGCCGGGGCGAGGTATAATTCACCCCTCCACTTT.

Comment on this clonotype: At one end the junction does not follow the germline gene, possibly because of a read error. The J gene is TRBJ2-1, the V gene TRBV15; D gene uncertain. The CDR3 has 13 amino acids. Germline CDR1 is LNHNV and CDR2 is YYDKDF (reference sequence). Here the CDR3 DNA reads TGTTCCACGAGCACCAGAATTGGGAATGAGCAGTTCTTC. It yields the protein CSTSTRIGNEQFF.

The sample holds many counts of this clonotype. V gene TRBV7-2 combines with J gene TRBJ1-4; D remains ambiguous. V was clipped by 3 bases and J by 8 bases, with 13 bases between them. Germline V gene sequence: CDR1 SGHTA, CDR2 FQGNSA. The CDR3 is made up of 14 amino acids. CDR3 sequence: CASSFQTFGEKLFF. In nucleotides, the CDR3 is TGTGCCAGCAGCTTCCAGACATTCGGCGAAAAACTGTTTTTT.

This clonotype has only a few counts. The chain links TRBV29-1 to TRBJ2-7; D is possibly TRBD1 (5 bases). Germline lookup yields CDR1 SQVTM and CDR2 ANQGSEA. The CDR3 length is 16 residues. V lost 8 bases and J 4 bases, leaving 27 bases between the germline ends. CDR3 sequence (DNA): TGCAGCTCTTCGGACACAGGACGCCCGAATGTATACGAGCAGTACTTC. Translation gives CSSSDTGRPNVYEQYF.

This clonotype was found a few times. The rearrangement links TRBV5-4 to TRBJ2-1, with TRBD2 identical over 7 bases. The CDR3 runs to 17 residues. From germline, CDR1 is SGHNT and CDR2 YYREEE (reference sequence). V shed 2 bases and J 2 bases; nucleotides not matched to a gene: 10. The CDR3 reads CASSFWASGQTYNEQFF. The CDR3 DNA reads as TGTGCCAGCAGCTTTTGGGCTAGCGGTCAAACCTACAATGAGCAGTTCTTC.

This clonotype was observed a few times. The CDR3 here is CASSVGALPRYEQYF. The CDR3 DNA sequence: TGTGCCAGCAGCGTAGGCGCATTGCCTAGGTACGAGCAGTACTTC. The chain combines TRBV2 with TRBJ2-7; D is ambiguous. The V and J ends lost 6 bases and 4 bases respectively, with 19 bases between them. This CDR3 contains 15 residues. CDR1 is SNHLY, CDR2 FYNNEI, per germline.

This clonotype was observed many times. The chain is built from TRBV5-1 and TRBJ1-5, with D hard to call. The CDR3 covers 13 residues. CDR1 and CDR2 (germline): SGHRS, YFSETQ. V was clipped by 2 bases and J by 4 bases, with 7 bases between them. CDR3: CASSLYPNQPQHF. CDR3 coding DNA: TGCGCCAGCAGCTTATACCCTAATCAGCCCCAGCATTTT. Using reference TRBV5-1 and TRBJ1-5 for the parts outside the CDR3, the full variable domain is KAGVTQTPRYLIKTRGQQVTLSCSPISGHRSVSWYQQTPGQGLQFLFEYFSETQRNKGNFPGRFSGRQFSNSRSEMNVSTLELGDSALYLCASSLYPNQPQHFGDGTRLSIL.

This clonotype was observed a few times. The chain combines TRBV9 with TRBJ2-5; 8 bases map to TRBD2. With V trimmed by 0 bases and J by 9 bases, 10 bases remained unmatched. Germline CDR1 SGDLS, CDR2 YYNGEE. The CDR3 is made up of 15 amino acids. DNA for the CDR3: TGTGCCAGCAGCGTAGGTAGGGTCGGGACTAGGGCCCAGTACTTC. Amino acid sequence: CASSVGRVGTRAQYF.

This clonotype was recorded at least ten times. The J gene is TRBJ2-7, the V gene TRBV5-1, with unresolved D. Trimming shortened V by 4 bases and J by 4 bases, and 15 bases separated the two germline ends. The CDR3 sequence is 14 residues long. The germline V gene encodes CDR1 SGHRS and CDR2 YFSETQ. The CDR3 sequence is CASSPGPDAYEQYF. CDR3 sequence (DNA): TGCGCCAGCAGCCCCGGCCCTGACGCTTACGAGCAGTACTTC.

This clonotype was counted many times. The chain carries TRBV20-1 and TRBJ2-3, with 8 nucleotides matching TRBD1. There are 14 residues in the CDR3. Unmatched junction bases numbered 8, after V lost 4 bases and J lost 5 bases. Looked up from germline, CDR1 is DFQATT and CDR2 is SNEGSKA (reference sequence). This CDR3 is CSAIRGPDGDTQYF. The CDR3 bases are TGCAGTGCTATCAGGGGGCCGGACGGAGATACGCAGTATTTT.

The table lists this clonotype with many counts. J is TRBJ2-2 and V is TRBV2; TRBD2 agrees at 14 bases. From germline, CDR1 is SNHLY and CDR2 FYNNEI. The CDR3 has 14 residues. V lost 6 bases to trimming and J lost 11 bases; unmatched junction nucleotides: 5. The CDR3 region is CASRGLAGVGELFF. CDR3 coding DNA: TGTGCCAGCAGGGGACTAGCGGGAGTCGGTGAGCTGTTTTTT.

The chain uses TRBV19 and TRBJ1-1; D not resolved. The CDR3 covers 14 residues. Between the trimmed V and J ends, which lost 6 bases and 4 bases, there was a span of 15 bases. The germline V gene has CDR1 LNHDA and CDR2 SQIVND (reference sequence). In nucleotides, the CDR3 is TGTGCCAGTAGCGATCCTTCGAGTGGCACTGAAGCTTTCTTT. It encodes CASSDPSSGTEAFF.

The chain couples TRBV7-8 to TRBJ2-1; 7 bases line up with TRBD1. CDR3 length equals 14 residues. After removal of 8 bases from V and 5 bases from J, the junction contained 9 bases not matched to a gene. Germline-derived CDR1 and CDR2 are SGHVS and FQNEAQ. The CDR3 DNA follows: TGTGCCAGCGCGGTAGGGACAGCTAACAATGAGCAGTTCTTC. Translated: CASAVGTANNEQFF.

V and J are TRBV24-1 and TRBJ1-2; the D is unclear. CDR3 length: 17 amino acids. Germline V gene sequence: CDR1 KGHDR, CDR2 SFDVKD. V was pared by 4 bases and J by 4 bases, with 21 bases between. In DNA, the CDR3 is TGTGCCACCAGTGAACACGCAAAACGGAAAATGGGCTATGGCTACACCTTC. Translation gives CATSEHAKRKMGYGYTF.

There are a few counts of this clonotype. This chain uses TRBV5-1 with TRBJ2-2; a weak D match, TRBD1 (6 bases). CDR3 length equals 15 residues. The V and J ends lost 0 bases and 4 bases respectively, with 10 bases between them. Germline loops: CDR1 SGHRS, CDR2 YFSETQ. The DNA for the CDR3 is TGCGCCAGCAGCTTGGGGGGGCCGGGCACCGGGGAGCTGTTTTTT. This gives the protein CASSLGGPGTGELFF.

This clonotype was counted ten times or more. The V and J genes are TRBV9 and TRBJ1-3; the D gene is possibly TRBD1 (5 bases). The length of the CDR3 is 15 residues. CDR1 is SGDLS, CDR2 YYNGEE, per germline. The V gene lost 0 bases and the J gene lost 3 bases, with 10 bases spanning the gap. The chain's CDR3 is CASSVDWGGGNTIYF. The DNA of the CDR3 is TGTGCCAGCAGCGTAGATTGGGGGGGTGGAAACACCATATATTTT.

The chain's CDR3 is CASSPIAAGLSTDTQYF. CDR3 bases: TGTGCCAGCAGCCCAATCGCGGCGGGATTGAGCACAGATACGCAGTATTTT. The chain couples TRBV4-2 to TRBJ2-3, with D tentatively TRBD2 (6 bases). Trimming cost V 4 bases and J 0 bases, with 17 bases left between them. Germline CDR1 is LGHNA and CDR2 is YNFKEQ. The CDR3 extends over 17 amino acids.

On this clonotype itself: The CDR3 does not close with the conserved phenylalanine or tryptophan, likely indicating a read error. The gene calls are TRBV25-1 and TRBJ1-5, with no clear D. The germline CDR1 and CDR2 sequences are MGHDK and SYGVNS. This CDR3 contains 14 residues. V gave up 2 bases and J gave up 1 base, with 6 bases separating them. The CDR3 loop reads CASSEMDSNQPQHL. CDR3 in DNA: TGTGCCAGCAGTGAAATGGACAGCAATCAGCCCCAGCATCTT.